The clone carrying this TCR beta chain has only a few counts. Its antigen is unknown. Sequenced by immunoSEQ multiplex PCR; TCRdb stores in-frame clones only, minus some. Of tens of thousands of clones listed, around 63% are singletons. The entry originates in a study of STAT5B mutations in CD4+ large granular lymphocyte leukemia. Points from the study as a whole: 8/27 top patient clones versus 2/35 control clones were TRBV06-family. Roughly 27% of private leukemic clonotypes occurred rarely in other patients' non-leukemic repertoires.

Per the germline V gene, CDR1 is SGHVS and CDR2 is FQNEAQ. CDR3 size: 14 residues. The ends were cut back, 0 bases at V and 2 bases at J, with 8 bases in the middle. Input material: CD4+ T cells from blood buffy coats. The rearrangement links TRBV7-8 to TRBJ2-7; a weak D match, TRBD2 (5 bases). The clonotype comes from a human donor in good health. The CDR3 reads CASSLAKRPYEQYF. For the CDR3, the DNA is TGTGCCAGCAGCTTAGCCAAGCGGCCCTACGAGCAGTACTTC. The whole variable domain, remainder taken from reference TRBV7-8 and TRBJ2-7, is GAGVSQSPRYKVAKRGQDVALRCDPISGHVSLFWYQQALGQGPEFLTYFQNEAQLDKSGLPSDRFFAERPEGSVSTLKIQRTQQEDSAVYLCASSLAKRPYEQYFGPGTRLTVT.